Sequencing of this TCR beta chain was carried out in a study of blood T cells in healthy people across ages. Study at large: Per every two T cells, about one barcoded beta molecule was captured by template switching. The study, taken as a whole, reports: Versus aged donors, long-lived donors had higher diversity and more naive CD4+ cells.

Using a J-beta primer mix together with a sample-barcoded 5' primer, a second PCR was run for roughly 6 to 11 cycles. In TCRdb, the 5' RACE reads were re-called with MiXCR into one record per CDR3 protein. The profile covers just over 800,000 distinct CDR3 sequences, with around 62% appearing a single time and roughly 26% taken by the ten largest. Donors gave roughly 10 milliliters of peripheral blood apiece. Isolation per sample recovered at least 6 million PBMCs. Comments on this clonotype: Its antigen is unidentified.

Trimming cost V 3 bases and J 1 base, with 11 bases left between them. CDR1 SGHTA and CDR2 FQGNSA come from the germline V gene. The CDR3 spans 15 residues. The V gene is TRBV7-2, the J gene TRBJ2-3; D is unresolved. Sequencing used blood. This clonotype originated in a man aged 25-45 years in good health. CDR3 protein: CASSLTGWGTDTQYF. The CDR3 nucleotides read TGTGCCAGCAGCTTGACCGGATGGGGCACAGATACGCAGTATTTT.